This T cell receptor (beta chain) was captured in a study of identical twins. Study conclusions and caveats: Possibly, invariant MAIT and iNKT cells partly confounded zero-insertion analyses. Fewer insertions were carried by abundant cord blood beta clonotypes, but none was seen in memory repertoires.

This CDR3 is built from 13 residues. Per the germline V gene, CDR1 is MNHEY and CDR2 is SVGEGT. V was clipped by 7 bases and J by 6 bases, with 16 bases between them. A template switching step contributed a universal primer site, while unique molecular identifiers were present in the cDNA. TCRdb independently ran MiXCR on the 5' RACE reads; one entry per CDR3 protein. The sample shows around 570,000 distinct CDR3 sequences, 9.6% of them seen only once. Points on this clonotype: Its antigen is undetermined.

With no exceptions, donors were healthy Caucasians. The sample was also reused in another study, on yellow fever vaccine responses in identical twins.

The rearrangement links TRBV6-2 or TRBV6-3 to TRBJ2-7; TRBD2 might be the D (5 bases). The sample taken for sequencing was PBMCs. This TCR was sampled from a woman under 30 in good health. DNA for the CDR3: TGTGCCAGCACGAGGGATAATTTCCGCGAGCAGTACTTC. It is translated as CASTRDNFREQYF.